This T cell receptor (beta chain) was sequenced during a study of Ad26.COV2.S vaccination and SARS-CoV-2 variants. Study-wide results and caveats: It was vaccine recipients, not placebo recipients, who had the higher spike-specific TCR breadth. Total responses of T cells may have been underestimated by the analyses of TCR breadth and depth.

The treatment denotes: around 19 received Ad26.COV2.S at low or high dose, single or two shots; roughly 5 received placebo; per-sample allocation not given. Repertoires come from day 63 after the first vaccine or placebo injection. Boston provided a donor who was an adult aged 18-55 years. Worth noting for this clone: The antigen is undetermined.

The data were produced by immunoSEQ multiplex PCR, yet TCRdb's version contains in-frame clones alone and is incomplete. There are around 240,000 clones in the sample; over 75% occur only once, and around a tenth lies in the top ten. Germline V CDR1 and CDR2: LGHDT, YNNKEL (reference sequence). CDR3 size: 13 residues. V lost 4 bases to trimming and J lost 5 bases, with 11 bases between them. This receptor was obtained from a person between 18 and 60 years old who received the Ad26.COV2.S COVID-19 vaccine or a placebo. The V call is TRBV3-1 (or the pseudogene TRBV3-2), the J call TRBJ1-2; D is possibly TRBD1 (5 bases). The sample consisted of peripheral blood, taken in a trial of Ad26.COV2.S vaccine versus placebo. The CDR3 nucleotides are TGTGCCAGCAGCCCCGGGACGGGATATGGCTACACCTTC. Its protein product is CASSPGTGYGYTF.